Sequencing of this T cell receptor (beta chain) was carried out in a study of response to subunit inactivated influenza vaccine. This clonotype has a handful of counts. Its antigen is not identified. J was trimmed by 3 bases and V by 6 bases; bases with no gene match: 13. This CDR3 contains 16 residues. Germline V CDR1 and CDR2: MDHEN, SYDVKM. Each CDR3 protein is one row after TCRdb ran MiXCR on the RT-PCR reads. Among about 520,000 distinct CDR3 sequences listed, around 7.9% were seen once. General study points: Few additional T cells are recruited per seasonal influenza vaccination, authors suggested.

This receptor was obtained from a man in his fifties or sixties who received an inactivated influenza vaccine. This sequence joins TRBV28 and TRBJ2-5, with 7 bases that match TRBD1. Source: PBMCs from blood, taken 23 to 25 months after vaccination. CDR3: CASSSTGWDREETQYF. As DNA, the CDR3 is TGTGCCAGCAGCTCCACCGGGTGGGACAGAGAAGAGACCCAGTACTTC. The variable domain in full, completed from reference TRBV28 and TRBJ2-5, reads DVKVTQSSRYLVKRTGEKVFLECVQDMDHENMFWYRQDPGLGLRLIYFSYDVKMKEKGDIPEGYSVSREKKERFSLILESASTNQTSMYLCASSSTGWDREETQYFGPGTRLLVL.